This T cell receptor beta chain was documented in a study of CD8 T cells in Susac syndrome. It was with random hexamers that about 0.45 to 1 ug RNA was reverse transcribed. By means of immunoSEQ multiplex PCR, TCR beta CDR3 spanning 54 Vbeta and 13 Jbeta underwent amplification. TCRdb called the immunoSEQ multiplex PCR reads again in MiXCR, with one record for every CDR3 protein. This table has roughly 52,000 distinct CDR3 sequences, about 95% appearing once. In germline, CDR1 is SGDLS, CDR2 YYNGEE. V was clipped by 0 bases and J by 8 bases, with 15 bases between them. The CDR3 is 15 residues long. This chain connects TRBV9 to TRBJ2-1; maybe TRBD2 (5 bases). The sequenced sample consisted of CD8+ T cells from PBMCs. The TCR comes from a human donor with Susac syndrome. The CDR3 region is CASSVEPLPRDEQFF. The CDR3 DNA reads TGTGCCAGCAGCGTAGAGCCACTTCCGAGGGATGAGCAGTTCTTC.